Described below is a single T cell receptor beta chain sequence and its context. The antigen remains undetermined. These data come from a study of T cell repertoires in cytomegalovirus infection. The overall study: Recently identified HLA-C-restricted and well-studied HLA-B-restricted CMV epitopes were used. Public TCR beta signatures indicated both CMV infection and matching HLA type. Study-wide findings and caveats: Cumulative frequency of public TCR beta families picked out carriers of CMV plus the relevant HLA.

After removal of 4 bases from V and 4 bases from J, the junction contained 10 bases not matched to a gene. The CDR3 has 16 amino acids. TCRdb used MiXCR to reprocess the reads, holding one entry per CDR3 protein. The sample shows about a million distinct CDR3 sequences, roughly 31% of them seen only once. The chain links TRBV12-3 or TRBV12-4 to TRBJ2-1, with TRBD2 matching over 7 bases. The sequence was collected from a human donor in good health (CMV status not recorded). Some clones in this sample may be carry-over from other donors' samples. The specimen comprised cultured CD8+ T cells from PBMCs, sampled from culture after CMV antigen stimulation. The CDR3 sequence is CASSSPERGGYNEQFF. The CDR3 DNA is TGTGCCAGCAGTTCCCCGGAGCGGGGCGGATACAATGAGCAGTTCTTC.